A selection of T cell receptor beta chains follows, all from one sample in a study of regulatory T cells in long-lasting Graves disease. One entry per CDR3 protein results from TCRdb running MiXCR on the multiplex PCR reads. The sample carries 350,000 to 450,000 distinct CDR3 sequences, about 16% recorded once. Separately, the same data were catalogued under a study of T cells in Graves' hyperthyroidism and ophthalmopathy.

The source was peripheral blood mononuclear cells (PBMCs), collected at new diagnosis, from a patient treated with antithyroid drugs. These receptors all come from a young woman with Graves disease. Both conserved end residues are part of each CDR3. Clone size appears in some rows only: once, few, many, or a class for an expanded clone.

>TRBJ2-1|few|TRBV24-1
CATSDPDSTLCWALNEQFF
>TRBJ2-5|.|TRBV5-1
CASSSKREALFRETQYF
>TRBJ1-1|many|TRBV6-5
CASSYNSNTEAFF
>TRBJ2-1|many|TRBV30
CAWKRGSYNEQFF
>TRBJ2-5|.|TRBV11-2
CASSSLGVGQETQYF
>TRBJ1-4|many|TRBV28
CASRGTGEKLFF
>TRBJ2-3|many|TRBV7-9
CASSTGLAGESDTQYF
>TRBJ1-1|many|TRBV10-3
CAIRPLNRENTEAFF
>TRBJ1-5|.|TRBV5-4
CASSFQGAGNQPQHF
>TRBJ1-2|once|TRBV18
CAGSPPGDFLVPWYGYTF
>TRBJ1-4|.|TRBV14
CASSPLPGQGNTNEKLFF
>TRBJ1-2|.|TRBV11-3
CASSLDFARDGYTF
>TRBJ2-7|many|TRBV7-3
CASSLGRGPSYEQYF
>TRBJ2-7|.|TRBV11-2
CASSLRGGPSGEQYF
>TRBJ2-1|many|TRBV28
CASTPGPPRDEQFF
>TRBJ2-7|.|TRBV10-2
CASVRTSGSQGSYEQYF
>TRBJ2-7|many|TRBV24-1
CATSEAGTGAHEQYF
>TRBJ2-3|.|TRBV7-3
CASSAGLAGGMDTQYF
>TRBJ2-3|many|TRBV30
CACPRTEGTDTQYF
>TRBJ1-2|many|TRBV28
CASSAVSPYGYTF
>TRBJ1-1|many|TRBV5-1
CASSLLMGGGGAEAFF
>TRBJ2-7|few|TRBV4-1
CASSQLADSYEQYF
>TRBJ2-5|many|TRBV24-1
CATSDLASGVQRQETQYF
>TRBJ1-1|many|TRBV20-1
CSARGQGVGDTEAFF
>TRBJ2-1|.|TRBV29-1
CSVGLAGVTNEQFF